This TCR beta chain is from a study of blood T cell repertoires in COVID-19. Study as a whole: PBMCs, B-cell-depleted T cells, or T cells provided the cDNA or gDNA that made up the material.

A single count supports this clone. TCRdb's table, derived via immunoSEQ multiplex PCR, lists solely in-frame clones and lacks some. Counted here are tens of thousands of clones, around nine tenths occurring once; the ten biggest clones make up under 6.5%. The V gene end was trimmed by 0 bases and the J gene end by 0 bases; junction bases not matched to a gene: 16. The germline CDR1 and CDR2 sequences are LGHNT and FRNRAP. The CDR3 loop spans 20 amino acids. Source material: peripheral blood. This rearrangement joins TRBV12-5 to TRBJ2-7; 8 bases are a match to TRBD2. The receptor was isolated from a woman aged 60-75 years with COVID-19, enrolled during active disease. The CDR3 spells CASGLVLSGILPPGSYEQYF. In DNA, the CDR3 is TGTGCTAGTGGTTTGGTACTTAGCGGGATCCTCCCCCCGGGCTCCTACGAGCAGTACTTC.